A single sample gave rise to the 26 T cell receptor beta chains below, sequenced in a study of blood T cells in healthy people across ages. A second PCR, run for about 7 to 11 cycles, used a sample-barcoded 5' primer plus a J-beta primer mix. TCRdb fed the 5' RACE reads into MiXCR, producing one record per CDR3 protein. The sample has around 1.5 million distinct CDR3 sequences; 42% are singletons. The sample was blood. Receptor source: a young woman in good health.

The V call is TRBV2, the J call TRBJ2-5; TRBD2 might be the D (6 bases). The V end was cut by 6 bases, the J end by 10 bases, with 18 bases between. The V gene's germline CDR1 is SNHLY and CDR2 FYNNEI. The CDR3 consists of 13 residues. The CDR3 here is CASSPGDSRDQYF. The CDR3 nucleotides read TGTGCCAGCAGCCCCGGGGACTCCAGGGACCAGTACTTC.

The rearrangement joins TRBV10-3 to TRBJ1-5; D not certain. This CDR3 is 12 amino acids long. Trimming stripped 0 bases from V and 8 bases from J, with 5 bases between. CDR1 and CDR2 from the germline V gene are ENHRY and SYGVKD. This CDR3 is CAISESVEPQHF. In nucleotides, the CDR3 is TGTGCCATCAGTGAGTCTGTGGAGCCCCAGCATTTT.

This clonotype was counted between two and nine times. This chain connects TRBV24-1 to TRBJ2-1; no reliable D call. The ends were cut back, 5 bases at V and 0 bases at J, with 10 bases in the middle. The CDR3 runs to 15 residues. The germline gives CDR1 KGHDR, CDR2 SFDVKD. The CDR3 bases are TGTGCCACCAGTGCGCCGGGTAGCTCCTACAATGAGCAGTTCTTC. Its protein product is CATSAPGSSYNEQFF.

The V and J genes are TRBV7-8 and TRBJ2-1; D perhaps matches TRBD1 (6 bases). Germline V CDR1 and CDR2: SGHVS, FQNEAQ. The V gene lost 1 base and the J gene lost 7 bases, with 14 bases spanning the gap. This CDR3 comprises 15 residues. CDR3 DNA sequence: TGTGCCAGCAGCTTAGAGCAGGGGCTTAGGAATGAGCAGTTCTTC. Its translation: CASSLEQGLRNEQFF.

The chain links TRBV20-1 to TRBJ2-7; 8 positions match TRBD1. Germline V gene lookup returns CDR1 DFQATT and CDR2 SNEGSKA (reference sequence). The CDR3 sequence is 14 residues long. V gave up 1 base and J gave up 7 bases; unmatched junction bases: 9. The CDR3 DNA reads TGCAGTGCTAGAGGGACAGGGTTTGGTCATGAGCAGTACTTC. Its protein is CSARGTGFGHEQYF.

This rearrangement joins TRBV29-1 to TRBJ2-1; 7 nucleotides match TRBD1. There are 14 residues in the CDR3. The V segment lost 7 bases and the J segment 6 bases; nucleotides outside the gene matches: 12. Germline V lookup: CDR1 SQVTM, CDR2 ANQGSEA. The CDR3 region has the DNA TGCAGCGCCCTATCTGGACAGGCCGTCAATGAGCAGTTCTTC. Its translation is CSALSGQAVNEQFF.

The chain recombines TRBV2 with TRBJ2-1, with D possibly TRBD1 on 5 matching bases. The J call may be faulty, since TRBJ2-7 better matches the DNA end. Per germline, CDR1 SNHLY and CDR2 FYNNEI. The CDR3 contains 13 residues. CDR3 region: CASLKQVYNEQYF. CDR3 DNA sequence: TGTGCCAGCCTCAAACAGGTGTACAATGAGCAGTACTTC.

The table lists this clonotype with a few counts. The chain employs TRBV29-1 and TRBJ1-2, with 11 bases aligning to TRBD1. V gave up 7 bases and J gave up 3 bases; unmatched junction bases: 7. Germline V gene sequence: CDR1 SQVTM, CDR2 ANQGSEA. The CDR3 covers 14 residues. The DNA for the CDR3 is TGCAGCGCCGTCCCGGGACAGGGGGACTATGGCTACACCTTC. Translating gives CSAVPGQGDYGYTF.

The table lists this clonotype with a few counts. This chain links TRBV7-9 with TRBJ1-5; 10 bases align to TRBD1. The CDR3 consists of 20 residues. Germline CDR1 and CDR2: SEHNR and FQNEAQ (reference sequence). V was pared by 0 bases and J by 1 base, with 12 bases of the junction left unmatched. CDR3 residues: CASSLALSRDRGRSNQPQHF. Here the CDR3 DNA reads TGTGCCAGCAGCTTAGCGTTGTCCCGGGACAGGGGTCGGAGCAATCAGCCCCAGCATTTT.

V usage is TRBV7-2 and J usage is TRBJ1-2, with D possibly being TRBD1 (5 bases). Germline CDR1 SGHTA, CDR2 FQGNSA. The CDR3 contains 15 residues. Trimming took 1 base from V and 5 from J, leaving 14 bases between them. The CDR3 spells CASSLVEGIGYGYTF. The CDR3 DNA follows: TGTGCCAGCAGCTTAGTAGAGGGGATTGGATATGGCTACACCTTC.

This clonotype showed up just a few times. The chain employs TRBV5-5 and TRBJ2-5, with 10 nucleotides matching TRBD2. Looked up from germline, CDR1 is SGHKS and CDR2 is YYEKEE (reference sequence). Trimming removed 0 bases from V and 2 bases from J; junction bases left unmatched: 7. The CDR3 runs 17 residues. CDR3 residues: CASSLGLAGVTQETQYF. In DNA form, the CDR3 reads TGTGCCAGCAGCTTGGGCCTAGCGGGGGTTACACAAGAGACCCAGTACTTC.

The chain has TRBV6-1 and TRBJ1-6; perhaps TRBD1 as D (5 bases). The V and J ends lost 3 bases and 8 bases respectively, with 11 bases between them. Germline V gene sequence: CDR1 MNHNS, CDR2 SASEGT. The CDR3 length is 14 residues. The CDR3 region has the DNA TGTGCCAGCAGTGAGGGGGTTCGGGATTCACCCCTCCACTTT. Amino acids: CASSEGVRDSPLHF.

The V call is TRBV7-2, the J call TRBJ2-7, with a tentative D call TRBD1 (6 bases). Trimming left V 5 bases short and J 5 bases short, with 16 bases between. The CDR3 totals 14 residues. CDR1 and CDR2 from the germline V gene are SGHTA and FQGNSA. The CDR3 bases are TGTGCCAGCAGCCGAGACCCAAACAGGGACGAGCAGTACTTC. It codes for CASSRDPNRDEQYF.

This clonotype was seen a few times. The rearrangement uses TRBV20-1 and TRBJ2-3; TRBD2 matches 13 bases. Germline CDR1 and CDR2: DFQATT and SNEGSKA (reference sequence). The V gene end was trimmed by 6 bases and the J gene end by 3 bases; junction bases not matched to a gene: 12. CDR3 length equals 17 residues. CDR3 nucleotides: TGCAGTGCCCCTAGTCCCGGGACTAGCGGGAATACAGATACGCAGTATTTT. Translating it yields CSAPSPGTSGNTDTQYF.

The chain combines TRBV5-1 with TRBJ2-1, with TRBD2 as a possible D gene (5 bases). The better agreement between TRBJ2-7 and the DNA end casts doubt on the J call. Looked up from germline, CDR1 is SGHRS and CDR2 is YFSETQ. CDR3 length equals 16 residues. The CDR3 region is CASSPLASSSYNEQYF. CDR3 DNA: TGCGCCAGCAGCCCGCTAGCTTCGAGCTCCTACAATGAGCAGTACTTC.

The chain recombines TRBV12-3 or TRBV12-4 with TRBJ2-1; D is perhaps TRBD1 (5 bases). This CDR3 region has 16 residues. V was clipped by 3 bases and J by 4 bases, with 16 bases between them. CDR3 in DNA: TGTGCCAGCAGTTTGGTGTTAGGGCAGGGATACAATGAGCAGTTCTTC. Amino acid sequence: CASSLVLGQGYNEQFF.

The rearrangement uses TRBV20-1 and TRBJ1-5; D may be TRBD1 (5 bases). This CDR3 spans 12 amino acids. The germline gives CDR1 DFQATT, CDR2 SNEGSKA (reference sequence). Trimming left V 3 bases short and J 7 bases short, with 10 bases between. The CDR3: CSASRVSQPQHF. The CDR3 region has the DNA TGCAGTGCTAGCAGGGTGTCCCAGCCCCAGCATTTT.

This sequence joins TRBV3-1 and TRBJ2-6; the D gene could be TRBD1 or TRBD2 (5 bases each). Germline CDR1 is LGHDT and CDR2 is YNNKEL (reference sequence). The CDR3 has 17 residues. V was cut by 3 bases and J by 0 bases, with 12 bases left in between. CDR3 DNA: TGTGCCAGCAGCCAGACCGGGACCCCCTCTGGGGCCAACGTCCTGACTTTC. This gives the protein CASSQTGTPSGANVLTF.

This clonotype was counted ten times or more. This chain uses TRBV12-3 or TRBV12-4 with TRBJ2-7; a possible D gene is TRBD2 (6 bases). V was trimmed by 5 bases and J by 5 bases, leaving 19 bases between them. The CDR3 extends over 15 amino acids. The CDR3 loop is CASSPPTRSGNEQYF. The CDR3 bases are TGTGCCAGCAGTCCCCCGACTAGATCGGGCAACGAGCAGTACTTC.

V and J are TRBV18 and TRBJ1-1, with a weak D call TRBD1 (5 bases). The CDR3 consists of 14 residues. V was clipped by 2 bases and J by 1 base, with 8 bases between them. Germline CDR1 is KGHSH and CDR2 is LQKENI. The CDR3 is CASSPFGTNTEAFF. The CDR3 region has the DNA TGTGCCAGCTCACCATTCGGGACGAACACTGAAGCTTTCTTT.

This clonotype was detected only a few times. CDR3 coding DNA: TGCAGTGCTAGAGCCACAGGGGGCAAGAATCAGCCCCAGCATTTT. Translating it yields CSARATGGKNQPQHF. V gene TRBV20-1 combines with J gene TRBJ1-5; TRBD1 aligns across 9 bases. Germline CDR1 reads DFQATT; CDR2 reads SNEGSKA (reference sequence). The CDR3 loop spans 15 amino acids. Trimming at V came to 1 base and at J to 4 bases, leaving 5 bases not matched to a gene.

This rearrangement joins TRBV4-1 to TRBJ2-6; 9 positions agree with TRBD1. The CDR3 is made up of 19 amino acids. The J segment lost 1 base and the V segment lost 8 bases, leaving 15 bases of the junction unmatched. Per the germline V gene, CDR1 is MGHRA and CDR2 is YSYEKL. Here the CDR3 DNA reads TGCGCCAGCGGCCTACTATCCGGGACAGGGTATTCTGGGGCCAACGTCCTGACTTTC. Translation gives CASGLLSGTGYSGANVLTF.

V is TRBV5-5 and J is TRBJ1-2; 7 bases fit TRBD1. The CDR3 runs to 17 residues. Germline V gives CDR1 SGHKS, CDR2 YYEKEE (reference sequence). The junction had 15 bases not matched to a gene; V was cut back by 4 bases and J by 3 bases. This CDR3 is CASSLKVLGQGDYGYTF. The CDR3 DNA follows: TGTGCCAGCAGCCTCAAGGTACTCGGGCAGGGGGACTATGGCTACACCTTC.

This clonotype was found a few times. The chain employs TRBV29-1 and TRBJ2-2, with a weak D call TRBD2 (6 bases). The CDR3 consists of 14 residues. V was pared by 7 bases and J by 3 bases, with 15 bases between. Germline V gene lookup returns CDR1 SQVTM and CDR2 ANQGSEA. Here the CDR3 reads CSARELADTGELFF. The CDR3 region has the DNA TGCAGCGCCCGGGAATTAGCGGACACCGGGGAGCTGTTTTTT.

In DNA form, the CDR3 reads TGTGCCAGCAGTGAAGGCGAGAGCTACAATGAGCAGTTCTTC. Protein: CASSEGESYNEQFF. This rearrangement joins TRBV6-1 to TRBJ2-1; D is unresolved. CDR3 length equals 14 residues. Trimming pared 1 base from V and 3 bases from J, leaving 7 bases between. Germline V gene data show CDR1 as MNHNS and CDR2 as SASEGT.

This chain connects TRBV5-6 to TRBJ2-1, with a tentative D call TRBD2 (6 bases). Germline CDR1 SGHDT, CDR2 YYEEEE. CDR3 length equals 16 residues. V dropped 0 bases and J dropped 6 bases, with 16 bases sitting between them. CDR3 DNA: TGTGCCAGCAGCTTGGTCCGGGGGAGGCTCGGCAATGAGCAGTTCTTC. It codes for CASSLVRGRLGNEQFF.